Sequencing of this T cell receptor beta chain was carried out in a study of regulatory dendritic cells for organ transplantation. Study results and limitations: Regulatory dendritic cells appeared to expand memory CD8+ clones less than mature ones.

Memory T cells were CD45RO+, naive were CD45RA+, sorted by FACS. With respect to this clone: Its target is not known.

The ends were cut back, 6 bases at V and 13 bases at J, with 13 bases in the middle. CDR1 and CDR2 (germline): MRHNA, SNTAGT. This CDR3 region has 11 residues. Method: immunoSEQ multiplex PCR; TCRdb's copy keeps in-frame clones and lacks some. The table lists 25,000 to 35,000 clones, more than 65% of them singletons. Sequencing was done on a sample of naive CD8+ T cells from blood. Noted subset: CD45RA+ naive T cells. The clonotype was recovered from a human donor in good health. V usage is TRBV6-4 and J usage is TRBJ1-5; tentatively, D is TRBD1 (6 bases). Written as DNA, the CDR3 is TGTGCCAGCAGACAGGGAAGCCTTCAGCATTTT. Amino acid sequence: CASRQGSLQHF.